The 32 T cell receptor beta chains listed next were all sequenced from one sample in a study of T-cell reconstitution after alpha-beta-depleted transplantation in children. For TCRbeta, the library was prepared with unique molecular identifiers. TCRdb re-derived calls from the PCR reads in MiXCR, one entry per CDR3 protein. The profile shows under 350,000 distinct CDR3 sequences, almost 10% of them singletons. The source material was PBMCs from the stem cell graft donor, sampled from the stem cell graft. The source is a human donor who donated a stem cell graft to a child with SCID.

This chain joins TRBV27 and TRBJ2-4; a weak D match, TRBD2 (5 bases). The CDR3 loop spans 15 amino acids. In germline, CDR1 is MNHEY, CDR2 SMNVEV (reference sequence). V lost 6 bases, J lost 0 bases, and 12 bases lay in between. CDR3 sequence (DNA): TGTGCCAGCAGATACAGCGGTGGAGCCAAAAACATTCAGTACTTC. Its translation: CASRYSGGAKNIQYF.

V is TRBV7-9 and J is TRBJ2-5; D is uncertain. The CDR3 contains 15 residues. V lost 5 bases, J lost 4 bases, and 17 bases lay in between. The germline gives CDR1 SEHNR, CDR2 FQNEAQ (reference sequence). CDR3 sequence (DNA): TGTGCCAGCAGCCTTGACATCTGGGTTTCAGAGACCCAGTACTTC. Translation: CASSLDIWVSETQYF.

The CDR3: CASSRKRGALRELFF. As DNA, the CDR3 is TGTGCCAGCAGCCGCAAGCGGGGGGCGCTGAGGGAGCTGTTTTTT. V is TRBV7-2 and J is TRBJ2-2; 9 nucleotides agree with TRBD2. The J segment lost 9 bases and the V segment lost 5 bases, leaving 10 bases of the junction unmatched. The V gene's germline CDR1 is SGHTA and CDR2 FQGNSA. The CDR3 totals 15 residues.

This clonotype was recorded a few times. The genes are TRBV12-3 or TRBV12-4 and TRBJ1-3, with D uncertain. Trimming cost V 6 bases and J 6 bases, with 15 bases left between them. This CDR3 spans 14 amino acids. This CDR3 reads CASRDSASQNTIYF. CDR3 coding DNA: TGTGCCAGCAGGGATTCGGCAAGCCAAAACACCATATATTTT.

J is TRBJ2-2 and V is TRBV12-3 or TRBV12-4, with D maybe TRBD1 (6 bases). The CDR3 extends over 15 amino acids. V shed 3 bases and J shed 4 bases, with 12 bases lying between them. CDR3 residues: CASSFRRGVTGELFF. DNA of the CDR3: TGTGCCAGCAGTTTTCGCAGGGGAGTCACCGGGGAGCTGTTTTTT.

This clonotype was seen repeatedly, ten times or more. The chain has TRBV4-1 and TRBJ2-7, with D hard to call. CDR1 MGHRA and CDR2 YSYEKL come from the germline V gene. CDR3 length equals 12 residues. With 0 bases removed from V and 6 bases from J, the gap between germline ends came to 6 bases. CDR3 sequence (DNA): TGCGCCAGCAGCCAAGAGGCGACCGAGCAGTACTTC. Protein product: CASSQEATEQYF.

In its sample, this clonotype was seen a few times. For the CDR3, the DNA is TGTGCCAGCAGCTTTCCGGGGGAGAATTCACCCCTCCACTTT. As protein: CASSFPGENSPLHF. The chain carries TRBV7-9 and TRBJ1-6; TRBD1 might be the D (5 bases). Germline loops: CDR1 SEHNR, CDR2 FQNEAQ (reference sequence). The CDR3 consists of 14 residues. The ends were cut back, 3 bases at V and 7 bases at J, with 10 bases in the middle.

Written as DNA, the CDR3 is TGTGCCAGCAGTTTAACGGCTGGTGGAAACACCATATATTTT. Protein: CASSLTAGGNTIYF. The rearrangement joins TRBV12-3 or TRBV12-4 to TRBJ1-3; D is undetermined. Between the trimmed V and J ends, which lost 2 bases and 3 bases, there was a span of 8 bases. This CDR3 contains 14 residues.

This clonotype was seen ten or more times. The V gene is TRBV5-1, the J gene TRBJ1-6; D is undetermined. CDR1 is SGHRS and CDR2 is YFSETQ in the germline V gene. Trimming pared 0 bases from V and 6 bases from J, leaving 13 bases between. This CDR3 is 16 amino acids long. The CDR3 DNA reads as TGCGCCAGCAGCTTGGGCGGAGTTGTGGGTAATTCACCCCTCCACTTT. This sequence encodes CASSLGGVVGNSPLHF.

This clonotype showed up many times. The chain carries TRBV25-1 and TRBJ2-5; possibly TRBD2 for D (6 bases). Germline assignment: CDR1 MGHDK and CDR2 SYGVNS. The CDR3 consists of 14 residues. The germline V and J ends were trimmed by 2 bases and 5 bases, with 12 bases remaining between them. The CDR3 DNA follows: TGTGCCAGCAGTGAAGGAGGGGCAGGGGAGACCCAGTACTTC. Protein product: CASSEGGAGETQYF.

This rearrangement joins TRBV12-3 or TRBV12-4 to TRBJ1-1, with unresolved D. The V end was cut by 7 bases, the J end by 0 bases, with 15 bases between. The CDR3 is made up of 15 amino acids. CDR3 amino acids: CASTLRRNLNTEAFF. The CDR3, as DNA: TGTGCCAGCACCCTCAGGAGAAACTTGAACACTGAAGCTTTCTTT.

There are many counts of this clonotype. This chain links TRBV5-4 with TRBJ2-1; D gene uncertain. V was trimmed by 4 bases and J by 8 bases, leaving 13 bases between them. The CDR3 is 13 amino acids. The germline V gene has CDR1 SGHNT and CDR2 YYREEE (reference sequence). The CDR3 loop is CASSHIFGYEQFF. As DNA, the CDR3 is TGTGCCAGCAGCCATATCTTTGGGTATGAGCAGTTCTTC.

The CDR3: CASSLQGQGLTEKLFF. CDR3 bases: TGTGCCAGCTCATTACAAGGACAGGGGTTAACTGAAAAACTGTTTTTT. The chain joins TRBV18 to TRBJ1-4, with 9 bases identical to TRBD1. This CDR3 comprises 16 residues. V lost 5 bases to trimming and J lost 7 bases; unmatched junction nucleotides: 11. CDR1 and CDR2 from the germline V gene are KGHSH and LQKENI.

This clonotype turned up a few times. Relative to the germline gene, one junction end is altered; a read error may explain this. The chain joins TRBV6-6 to TRBJ1-2; no reliable D call. The CDR3 spans 13 residues. CDR1 and CDR2 from the germline V gene are MNHNY and SVGAGI (reference sequence). CDR3 sequence reads: CASSRGNNCGYTF. CDR3 DNA: TGTGCCAGCAGCCGAGGGAATAACTGTGGCTACACCTTC.

V gene TRBV12-3 or TRBV12-4 combines with J gene TRBJ2-7; no definite D call. V dropped 7 bases and J dropped 0 bases, with 13 bases sitting between them. The length of the CDR3 is 14 residues. CDR3 DNA: TGTGCCAGCACCGCCGGTACGGTCTCCTACGAGCAGTACTTC. Its protein is CASTAGTVSYEQYF.

The gene calls are TRBV7-3 and TRBJ2-6, with 7 bases fitting TRBD2. Losses at the gene ends were 5 bases for V and 0 bases for J; bases not matched to a gene: 7. CDR1 is SGHTA and CDR2 is FQGTGA in the germline V gene. CDR3 size: 17 residues. CDR3 bases: TGTGCCAGCAGCCCCCCCGGGGGGAACTCTGGGGCCAACGTCCTGACTTTC. Its translation is CASSPPGGNSGANVLTF.

V usage is TRBV27 and J usage is TRBJ2-7; D may be TRBD1 or TRBD2 (6 bases each). V lost 4 bases to trimming and J lost 4 bases, with 11 bases between them. CDR1 and CDR2 from the germline V gene are MNHEY and SMNVEV (reference sequence). CDR3 size: 13 residues. CDR3 coding DNA: TGTGCCAGCAGTTCCGGGGGCGGGTACGAGCAGTACTTC. It encodes CASSSGGGYEQYF.

This clonotype was observed a few times. The CDR3, as DNA: TGCAGTGCTCGGGGGTATGGCTACACCTTC. Its protein product is CSARGYGYTF. The V gene is TRBV20-1, the J gene TRBJ1-2; D is perhaps TRBD1 (5 bases). Germline CDR1 and CDR2: DFQATT and SNEGSKA (reference sequence). V dropped 5 bases and J dropped 5 bases, with 6 bases sitting between them. The CDR3 consists of 10 residues.

V is TRBV5-1 and J is TRBJ2-7; TRBD1 matches at 10 bases. CDR1 and CDR2 from the germline V gene are SGHRS and YFSETQ. V gave up 1 base and J gave up 6 bases; unmatched junction bases: 7. CDR3 length: 15 residues. The chain's CDR3 is CASSLSLGTGAEQYF. Written as DNA, the CDR3 is TGCGCCAGCAGCTTGAGTTTGGGGACAGGGGCCGAGCAGTACTTC.

This clonotype was counted a few times. This chain uses TRBV7-9 with TRBJ2-3, with D hard to call. The CDR3 totals 15 residues. Germline CDR1 and CDR2: SEHNR and FQNEAQ (reference sequence). Trimming cost V 5 bases and J 1 base, with 13 bases left between them. For the CDR3, the DNA is TGTGCCAGCAGCCCGGAAGGTTCTGGCACAGATACGCAGTATTTT. Translation gives CASSPEGSGTDTQYF.

In this sample, this clonotype turned up a few times. V usage is TRBV10-3 and J usage is TRBJ2-1; TRBD2 agrees at 12 bases. CDR1 and CDR2 (germline): ENHRY, SYGVKD. V lost 6 bases, J lost 5 bases, and 11 bases stayed unmatched. The CDR3 sequence is 17 residues long. For the CDR3, the DNA is TGTGCCATCAGGGCTACGCCGCTAGCGGGGGGGCACAATGAGCAGTTCTTC. It codes for CAIRATPLAGGHNEQFF.

At least ten counts were recorded for this clonotype. The chain carries TRBV15 and TRBJ2-2; 9 positions agree with TRBD2. V was pared by 0 bases and J by 6 bases, with 11 bases of the junction left unmatched. This CDR3 comprises 18 residues. Germline loops: CDR1 LNHNV, CDR2 YYDKDF (reference sequence). CDR3 loop: CATSRDYGGLAGSGELFF. The CDR3 bases are TGTGCCACCAGCAGAGATTATGGTGGCCTAGCGGGGTCCGGGGAGCTGTTTTTT.

A few counts support this clonotype. The genes are TRBV7-9 and TRBJ1-1; TRBD1 matches at 7 bases. V shed 2 bases and J 8 bases; nucleotides not matched to a gene: 11. CDR3 length equals 15 residues. Germline-derived CDR1 and CDR2 are SEHNR and FQNEAQ (reference sequence). The CDR3 DNA sequence: TGTGCCAGCAGCTTACTCCAGGGGGGGATCAGAGAAGCTTTCTTT. Its protein product is CASSLLQGGIREAFF.

This clonotype has just a few counts. The V and J genes are TRBV29-1 and TRBJ1-1, with D unclear. CDR1 is SQVTM and CDR2 is ANQGSEA in the germline V gene. The CDR3 extends over 12 amino acids. Trimming cost V 7 bases and J 4 bases, with 13 bases left between them. The CDR3 DNA follows: TGCAGCGAGAGGACCTTGGCCACTGAAGCTTTCTTT. This codes for CSERTLATEAFF.

V and J are TRBV10-1 and TRBJ1-1, with D hard to call. The CDR3 loop spans 12 amino acids. V lost 4 bases and J 2 bases, leaving 5 bases between the germline ends. The germline V gene has CDR1 WNHNN and CDR2 SYGVQD (reference sequence). CDR3 region: CASSGVNTEAFF. In DNA form, the CDR3 reads TGCGCCAGCAGTGGGGTAAACACTGAAGCTTTCTTT.

This clonotype appeared a few times. V usage is TRBV6-5 and J usage is TRBJ2-1; the match to TRBD2 covers 10 bases. The CDR3 totals 13 residues. V trimming: 6 bases; J trimming: 10 bases; junction bases outside the gene matches: 6. Germline values: CDR1 MNHEY, CDR2 SVGAGI. CDR3 DNA sequence: TGTGCCAGCAGAACAGCGGGGGGGAACGAGCAGTTCTTC. Translating it yields CASRTAGGNEQFF.

V gene TRBV14 combines with J gene TRBJ1-1; D not certain. The CDR3 length is 15 residues. The germline CDR1 and CDR2 sequences are SGHDN and FVKESK. The ends were cut back, 0 bases at V and 2 bases at J, with 10 bases in the middle. The CDR3 loop reads CASSQDRGFNTEAFF. The CDR3 DNA sequence: TGTGCCAGCAGCCAAGACCGAGGGTTTAACACTGAAGCTTTCTTT. The full variable domain, in which reference TRBV14 and TRBJ1-1 provide the parts outside the CDR3, is EAGVTQFPSHSVIEKGQTVTLRCDPISGHDNLYWYRRVMGKEIKFLLHFVKESKQDESGMPNNRFLAERTGGTYSTLKVQPAELEDSGVYFCASSQDRGFNTEAFFGQGTRLTVV.

A note on this clonotype: Given a much more abundant clone one base away, this may be a read error. This sequence joins TRBV12-3 or TRBV12-4 and TRBJ2-1; D unresolved. This CDR3 is built from 15 residues. The CDR3 loop is CARSLSVSSYNEQFF. CDR3 coding DNA: TGTGCCAGAAGTTTGAGTGTAAGTTCCTACAATGAGCAGTTCTTC.

CDR3 in amino acids: CASYQGFGQPQHF. CDR3 DNA sequence: TGTGCCAGTTACCAGGGGTTCGGTCAGCCCCAGCATTTT. The chain links TRBV6-1 to TRBJ1-5; a possible D gene is TRBD1 (6 bases). Germline V gives CDR1 MNHNS, CDR2 SASEGT. The CDR3 consists of 13 residues. Trimming shortened V by 9 bases and J by 6 bases, and 15 bases separated the two germline ends.

This clonotype was counted a few times. This chain's CDR3 is CASRPPSAGGFNEQFF. CDR3 nucleotide sequence: TGTGCCAGCAGACCCCCCTCAGCGGGGGGTTTCAATGAGCAGTTCTTC. This sequence joins TRBV3-1 and TRBJ2-1; TRBD2 aligns across 9 bases. J was trimmed by 6 bases and V by 6 bases; bases with no gene match: 12. Germline loops: CDR1 LGHDT, CDR2 YNNKEL (reference sequence). This CDR3 region has 16 residues.

This clonotype was counted between two and nine times. CDR3 coding DNA: TGTGCCAGCAGCTTCTCCCGGGAGCTTTCCCTCCGCGAGCAGTACTTC. Residues: CASSFSRELSLREQYF. This chain uses TRBV7-9 with TRBJ2-7; D is perhaps TRBD2 (6 bases). Trimming took off 3 bases at V and 6 bases at J, with 21 bases between the two ends. This CDR3 has 16 residues. CDR1 and CDR2 (germline): SEHNR, FQNEAQ (reference sequence).

This clonotype occurred a few times. V gene TRBV10-3 combines with J gene TRBJ1-2, with D maybe TRBD1 (5 bases). The CDR3 covers 12 residues. Per the germline V gene, CDR1 is ENHRY and CDR2 is SYGVKD. The germline V and J ends were trimmed by 4 bases and 6 bases, with 9 bases remaining between them. CDR3 sequence (DNA): TGTGCCATCAGTGCTCCAGGGAATGGCTACACCTTC. Its protein is CAISAPGNGYTF.